This entry lists 19 T cell receptor beta chains sequenced from one sample in a study of siplizumab effects on memory and regulatory T cells. The repertoire was sequenced with immunoSEQ multiplex PCR; TCRdb's copy has only in-frame clones and lacks some. This sample has 50,000 to 75,000 clones; approximately 97% occur once, and the top ten carry about 0.095%. Sequenced material: naive CD8+ T cells sorted from blood. These receptors came from a human donor in good health.

The chain carries TRBV13 and TRBJ2-7, with TRBD2 as a possible D gene (6 bases). Looked up from germline, CDR1 is PRHDT and CDR2 is FYEKMQ (reference sequence). The V and J ends lost 6 bases and 2 bases respectively, with 14 bases between them. The CDR3 spans 14 residues. The CDR3 region has the DNA TGTGCCAGCAGGGGCGCGGGGATAACCTACGAGCAGTACTTC. Residues: CASRGAGITYEQYF.

The chain uses TRBV9 and TRBJ2-2; D is undetermined. The CDR3 consists of 14 residues. Germline V gene data show CDR1 as SGDLS and CDR2 as YYNGEE. The germline V and J ends were trimmed by 1 base and 6 bases, with 10 bases remaining between them. CDR3: CASSVLGPPGELFF. The CDR3 region has the DNA TGTGCCAGCAGCGTACTTGGTCCCCCCGGGGAGCTGTTTTTT.

The V gene is TRBV4-2, the J gene TRBJ2-1, with unresolved D. This CDR3 is built from 13 residues. From germline, CDR1 is LGHNA and CDR2 YNFKEQ. The germline V and J ends were trimmed by 0 bases and 9 bases, with 9 bases remaining between them. In DNA form, the CDR3 reads TGTGCCAGCAGCCAAGAAAGGAGTGGTGAGCAGTTCTTC. Protein: CASSQERSGEQFF.

The chain combines TRBV7-8 with TRBJ1-5; tentative D call: TRBD1 (6 bases). CDR3 length equals 17 residues. The germline V gene encodes CDR1 SGHVS and CDR2 FQNEAQ. V dropped 7 bases and J dropped 9 bases, with 28 bases sitting between them. The CDR3 loop reads CASTEEGGISLLAPQHF. In DNA, the CDR3 is TGTGCCAGCACCGAAGAGGGGGGGATTTCTCTTTTAGCGCCCCAGCATTTT.

The V and J genes are TRBV7-9 and TRBJ2-1, with D perhaps being TRBD1 or TRBD2 (6 bases each). Germline V gene sequence: CDR1 SEHNR, CDR2 FQNEAQ (reference sequence). Trimming removed 4 bases from V and 0 bases from J, with 22 bases in between. CDR3 size: 19 residues. The CDR3 nucleotides are TGTGCCAGCAGCTCAACGTGGGGGGCGCCGTCTAGCTCCTACAATGAGCAGTTCTTC. The encoded protein is CASSSTWGAPSSSYNEQFF.

The chain uses TRBV15 and TRBJ1-1, with 7 bases that match TRBD1. The CDR3 extends over 13 amino acids. Germline values: CDR1 LNHNV, CDR2 YYDKDF (reference sequence). Trimming removed 5 bases from V and 1 base from J; junction bases left unmatched: 1. CDR3 sequence: CATSWTGNTEAFF. In DNA, the CDR3 is TGTGCCACCAGCTGGACAGGGAACACTGAAGCTTTCTTT.

The chain is built from TRBV4-1 and TRBJ1-5; tentatively, D is TRBD1 (6 bases). Trimming removed 1 base at V and 0 bases at J, with 10 bases between. Germline CDR1 and CDR2: MGHRA and YSYEKL. CDR3 length equals 16 residues. The CDR3 sequence is CASSQAGQDSNQPQHF. For the CDR3, the DNA is TGCGCCAGCAGCCAAGCGGGACAAGATAGCAATCAGCCCCAGCATTTT.

The J gene is TRBJ2-5, the V gene TRBV7-8, with 10 bases identical to TRBD1. The V gene end was trimmed by 5 bases and the J gene end by 5 bases; junction bases not matched to a gene: 8. The CDR3 covers 15 residues. Germline V gene lookup returns CDR1 SGHVS and CDR2 FQNEAQ. CDR3 nucleotide sequence: TGTGCCAGCAGCAGTTCCGGGACAGGGGACGAGACCCAGTACTTC. Protein: CASSSSGTGDETQYF.

V usage is TRBV28 and J usage is TRBJ2-5; D gene ambiguous. Germline V gives CDR1 MDHEN, CDR2 SYDVKM. The CDR3 totals 16 residues. V shed 4 bases and J shed 4 bases, with 19 bases lying between them. CDR3 DNA sequence: TGTGCCAGCAGTTCTACTTGGGTTGGGGATCCAGAGACCCAGTACTTC. Translated: CASSSTWVGDPETQYF.

The chain couples TRBV4-3 to TRBJ1-1, with no clear D. V lost 0 bases and J lost 4, with 9 bases in between. This CDR3 contains 14 residues. Germline CDR1 LGHNA, CDR2 YSLEER. The CDR3, as DNA: TGCGCCAGCAGCCAAGATTGGGGTGTCACTGAAGCTTTCTTT. This translates into CASSQDWGVTEAFF.

This clone came up once. The chain uses TRBV6-5 and TRBJ1-1, with D perhaps TRBD1 (5 bases). This CDR3 is built from 14 residues. V gave up 2 bases and J gave up 2 bases, with 9 bases separating them. CDR1 and CDR2 (germline): MNHEY, SVGAGI. The CDR3 loop is CASSYGAINTEAFF. Written as DNA, the CDR3 is TGTGCCAGCAGTTACGGGGCTATCAACACTGAAGCTTTCTTT.

This clone was observed a single time. The gene calls are TRBV6-5 and TRBJ1-2; D uncertain. The length of the CDR3 is 13 residues. Trimming took off 2 bases at V and 4 bases at J, with 8 bases between the two ends. The germline V gene encodes CDR1 MNHEY and CDR2 SVGAGI. The DNA of the CDR3 is TGTGCCAGCAGTTACACACCTCTCTATGGCTACACCTTC. Its translation: CASSYTPLYGYTF.

In its sample, this clone was seen once. This chain uses TRBV7-9 with TRBJ1-2; possible D gene TRBD1, 6 bases. The CDR3 consists of 13 residues. V shed 5 bases and J shed 8 bases, with 15 bases lying between them. Germline assignment: CDR1 SEHNR and CDR2 FQNEAQ (reference sequence). In DNA form, the CDR3 reads TGTGCCAGCAGCCCTATGAGGGGGGACGGCTACACCTTC. Translating it yields CASSPMRGDGYTF.

The chain combines TRBV4-1 with TRBJ2-2; weak D call: TRBD2 (5 bases). This CDR3 has 13 amino acids. The germline gives CDR1 MGHRA, CDR2 YSYEKL. The ends were cut back, 10 bases at V and 1 base at J, with 10 bases in the middle. The CDR3 protein is CATESGNTGELFF. In DNA, the CDR3 is TGCGCCACCGAAAGCGGGAACACCGGGGAGCTGTTTTTT.

The CDR3 bases are TGTGCCAGCAGCCCCGGTTACTATGGCTACACCTTC. Amino acid sequence: CASSPGYYGYTF. J is TRBJ1-2 and V is TRBV7-9; D not certain. The V and J ends lost 5 bases and 3 bases respectively, with 7 bases between them. The V gene's germline CDR1 is SEHNR and CDR2 FQNEAQ (reference sequence). There are 12 residues in the CDR3. The full variable domain, with the rest looked up from reference TRBV7-9 and TRBJ1-2, is DTGVSQNPRHKITKRGQNVTFRCDPISEHNRLYWYRQTLGQGPEFLTYFQNEAQLEKSRLLSDRFSAERPKGSFSTLEIQRTEQGDSAMYLCASSPGYYGYTFGSGTRLTVV.

This clone has only a few counts. This CDR3 reads CASSLHGVGDQPQHF. The CDR3 coding sequence is TGTGCCAGCAGCTTACACGGTGTGGGGGATCAGCCCCAGCATTTT. This chain connects TRBV7-9 to TRBJ1-5; TRBD1 might be the D (5 bases). The CDR3 totals 15 residues. V was clipped by 2 bases and J by 5 bases, with 13 bases between them. Per germline, CDR1 SEHNR and CDR2 FQNEAQ (reference sequence). Full variable domain (outside the CDR3, taken from reference TRBV7-9 and TRBJ1-5): DTGVSQNPRHKITKRGQNVTFRCDPISEHNRLYWYRQTLGQGPEFLTYFQNEAQLEKSRLLSDRFSAERPKGSFSTLEIQRTEQGDSAMYLCASSLHGVGDQPQHFGDGTRLSIL.

The CDR3 bases are TGTGCCAGCAGTCCCGCGGGGTACTTAGACACAGATACGCAGTATTTT. Translation: CASSPAGYLDTDTQYF. This chain joins TRBV28 and TRBJ2-3; maybe TRBD2 (6 bases). This CDR3 is built from 16 residues. Germline CDR1 is MDHEN and CDR2 is SYDVKM. Trimming took off 5 bases at V and 2 bases at J, with 17 bases between the two ends. Using reference TRBV28 and TRBJ2-3 for the parts outside the CDR3, the full variable domain is DVKVTQSSRYLVKRTGEKVFLECVQDMDHENMFWYRQDPGLGLRLIYFSYDVKMKEKGDIPEGYSVSREKKERFSLILESASTNQTSMYLCASSPAGYLDTDTQYFGPGTRLTVL.

The chain links TRBV6-5 to TRBJ2-1; no firm D call. This CDR3 region has 14 residues. CDR1 is MNHEY, CDR2 SVGAGI, per germline. V was clipped by 5 bases and J by 5 bases, with 13 bases between them. The CDR3 reads CASSRYGLNNEQFF. DNA of the CDR3: TGTGCCAGCAGTCGTTATGGGCTCAACAATGAGCAGTTCTTC.

V gene TRBV13 combines with J gene TRBJ2-5, with TRBD2 matching 8 bases. The CDR3 covers 13 residues. Germline V gene data show CDR1 as PRHDT and CDR2 as FYEKMQ (reference sequence). The junction had 3 bases not matched to a gene; V was cut back by 0 bases and J by 9 bases. The CDR3 DNA reads TGTGCCAGCAGCTTAGGGCGGGAGGTGGCCCAGTACTTC. Its protein is CASSLGREVAQYF.